What follows is one T cell receptor (beta chain) and its context. From its re-call of the 5' RACE reads, TCRdb lists each CDR3 protein once, without DNA. The specimen's table records under 350,000 distinct CDR3 sequences. Total RNA isolation used whole blood (no T cell sorting was performed). CDR3 length: 13 amino acids. This record belongs to a study of monozygotic twins with inflammatory bowel disease. Sequences were obtained from blood. V usage is TRBV23-1 and J usage is TRBJ2-4; the TRBD1 assignment by TCRdb is unverifiable without DNA. TRBV23-1 counts as an open reading frame of uncertain function. The TCR comes from a human donor with ulcerative colitis or Crohn's disease, or a healthy co-twin of an affected twin (not recorded which). The CDR3 here is CASYRGDKNIQYF.